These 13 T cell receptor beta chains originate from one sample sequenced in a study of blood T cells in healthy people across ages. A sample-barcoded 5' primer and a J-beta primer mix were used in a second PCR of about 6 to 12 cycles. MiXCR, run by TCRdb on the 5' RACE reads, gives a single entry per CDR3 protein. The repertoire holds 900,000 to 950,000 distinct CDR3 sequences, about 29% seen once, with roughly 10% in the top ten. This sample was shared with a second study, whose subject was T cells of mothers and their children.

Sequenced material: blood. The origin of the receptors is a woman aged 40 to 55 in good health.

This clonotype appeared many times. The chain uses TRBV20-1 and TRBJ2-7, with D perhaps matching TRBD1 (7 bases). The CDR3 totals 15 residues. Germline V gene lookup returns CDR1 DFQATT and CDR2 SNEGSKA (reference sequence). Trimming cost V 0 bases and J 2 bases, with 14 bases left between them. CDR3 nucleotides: TGCAGTGCTAGAGATCTAGGCAGGGGGGCCTACGAGCAGTACTTC. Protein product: CSARDLGRGAYEQYF.

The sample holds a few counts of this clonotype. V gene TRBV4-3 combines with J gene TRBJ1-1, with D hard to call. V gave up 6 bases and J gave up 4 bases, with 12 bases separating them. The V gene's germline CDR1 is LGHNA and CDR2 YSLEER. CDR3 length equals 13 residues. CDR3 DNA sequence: TGCGCCAGCAGTAATATGGGGTTCACTGAAGCTTTCTTT. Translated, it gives CASSNMGFTEAFF.

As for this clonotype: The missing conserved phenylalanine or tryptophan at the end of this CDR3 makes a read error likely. The CDR3, as DNA: TGTGCCAGCAGTAGTGGGGGCGGCTACACCATC. It encodes CASSSGGGYTI. J is TRBJ1-2 and V is TRBV12-3 or TRBV12-4; the D gene is possibly TRBD1 (6 bases). This CDR3 has 11 residues. Trimming shortened V by 5 bases and J by 8 bases, and 9 bases separated the two germline ends.

CDR3: CASSAGNSYEQYF. The CDR3 DNA is TGTGCCAGCAGCGCAGGGAACTCCTACGAGCAGTACTTC. The V and J genes are TRBV7-2 and TRBJ2-7; perhaps TRBD1 as D (5 bases). Between the trimmed V and J ends, which lost 5 bases and 0 bases, there was a span of 8 bases. The CDR3 consists of 13 residues. In germline, CDR1 is SGHTA, CDR2 FQGNSA.

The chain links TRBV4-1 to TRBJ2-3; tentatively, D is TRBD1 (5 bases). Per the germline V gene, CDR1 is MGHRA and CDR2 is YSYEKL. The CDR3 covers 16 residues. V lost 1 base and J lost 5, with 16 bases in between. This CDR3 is CASSQVYQGRKDTQYF. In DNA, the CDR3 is TGCGCCAGCAGCCAAGTTTACCAGGGTAGGAAAGATACGCAGTATTTT.

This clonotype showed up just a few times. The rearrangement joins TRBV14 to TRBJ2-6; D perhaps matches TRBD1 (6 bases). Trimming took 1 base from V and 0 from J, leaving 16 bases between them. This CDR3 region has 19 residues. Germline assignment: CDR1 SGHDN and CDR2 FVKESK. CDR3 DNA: TGTGCCAGCAGCCAAGCCTGGGGGCAGGGAGTCTCTGGGGCCAACGTCCTGACTTTC. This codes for CASSQAWGQGVSGANVLTF.

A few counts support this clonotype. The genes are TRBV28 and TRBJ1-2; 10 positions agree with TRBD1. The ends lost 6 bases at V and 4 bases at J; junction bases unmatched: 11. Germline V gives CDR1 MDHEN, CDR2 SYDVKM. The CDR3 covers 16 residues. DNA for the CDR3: TGTGCCAGCAGGGGACAGGGGTCGAGGCGAAGCTATGGCTACACCTTC. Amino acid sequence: CASRGQGSRRSYGYTF.

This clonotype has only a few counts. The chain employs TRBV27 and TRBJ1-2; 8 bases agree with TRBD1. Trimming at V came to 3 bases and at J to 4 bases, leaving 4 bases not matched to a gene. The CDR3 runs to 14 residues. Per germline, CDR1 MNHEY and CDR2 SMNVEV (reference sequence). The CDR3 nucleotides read TGTGCCAGCAGTTTCTCAGGGGGCGTCTATGGCTACACCTTC. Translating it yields CASSFSGGVYGYTF.

CDR3 in amino acids: CASRSTGGNTGELFF. DNA of the CDR3: TGTGCCAGCAGGTCTACAGGGGGTAACACCGGGGAGCTGTTTTTT. The chain employs TRBV7-3 and TRBJ2-2, with 8 bases matching TRBD1. CDR3 length: 15 amino acids. V lost 6 bases to trimming and J lost 2 bases; unmatched junction nucleotides: 5. The germline V gene has CDR1 SGHTA and CDR2 FQGTGA.

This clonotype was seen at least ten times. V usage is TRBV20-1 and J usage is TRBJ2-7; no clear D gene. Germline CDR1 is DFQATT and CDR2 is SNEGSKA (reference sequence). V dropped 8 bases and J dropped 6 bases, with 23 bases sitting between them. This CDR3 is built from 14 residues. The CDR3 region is CSTLTLRSPGEQYF. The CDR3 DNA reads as TGCAGTACCCTAACCCTCAGGTCACCAGGCGAGCAGTACTTC.

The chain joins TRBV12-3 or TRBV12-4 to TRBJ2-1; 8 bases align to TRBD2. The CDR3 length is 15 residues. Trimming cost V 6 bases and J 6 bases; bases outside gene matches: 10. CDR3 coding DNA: TGTGCCAGCAGGTGGGAAGCGGGGGTAGCCAATGAGCAGTTCTTC. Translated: CASRWEAGVANEQFF.

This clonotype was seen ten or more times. CDR3 sequence (DNA): TGTGCCAGCAGCGTAGGGACTAGCGGGGGGAGGGAGACCCAGTACTTC. It specifies CASSVGTSGGRETQYF. The chain uses TRBV9 and TRBJ2-5; 14 bases match TRBD2. Germline CDR1 SGDLS, CDR2 YYNGEE. V lost 0 bases, J lost 5 bases, and 3 bases stayed unmatched. This CDR3 region has 16 residues.

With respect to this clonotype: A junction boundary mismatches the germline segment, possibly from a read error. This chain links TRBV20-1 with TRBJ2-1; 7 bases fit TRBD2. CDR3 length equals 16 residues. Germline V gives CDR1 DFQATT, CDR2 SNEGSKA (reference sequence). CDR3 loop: CSAREFPGGSSNEQFF. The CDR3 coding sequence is TGCAGTGCTAGAGAGTTCCCGGGAGGATCCTCCAATGAGCAGTTCTTC.